These T cell receptor beta chains were read from a single sample in a study of T cell repertoires in cytomegalovirus infection. TCRdb passed the reads through MiXCR, listing each CDR3 protein once. The profile shows approximately 76,000 distinct CDR3 sequences, approximately 39% of them singletons. No antigen is known for these receptors. Sequenced here: CD8+ T cells from cultured PBMCs, sampled from culture after CMV antigen stimulation. All receptors come from a human donor in good health (CMV status not recorded). Some clones in this sample may be carry-over from other donors' samples. Both conserved end residues are part of each CDR3.

>TRBV6-6|TRBJ2-5
CASSYLSTGRETQYF
>TRBV19|TRBJ1-5
CASRLRVESNQPQHF
>TRBV7-9|TRBJ1-1
CASSREDRRLEAFF
>TRBV9|TRBJ2-1
CASSVDRQVYNEQFF
>TRBV11-3|TRBJ2-1
CASSRNREATYNEQFF
>TRBV7-6|TRBJ1-5
CASSLTRDRVSNQPQHF
>TRBV2|TRBJ2-7
CASTGASAEQYF
>TRBV4-2|TRBJ2-7
CASSQEWDSTYEQYF
>TRBV4-1|TRBJ1-3
CASSQDRLNTIYF
>TRBV29-1|TRBJ1-5
CSAIQGSQPQHF
>TRBV27|TRBJ2-3
CASSFRSYSTDTQYF
>TRBV4-1|TRBJ2-1
CASSRGLAGGPDNEQFF
>TRBV15|TRBJ2-1
CATSRDRGFSYNEQFF
>TRBV6-6|TRBJ1-1
CASTWTLSEAFF
>TRBV7-2|TRBJ1-1
CASSDNARLSRTEAFF
>TRBV28|TRBJ2-3
CASSTGHRDTDTQYF
>TRBV12-3/TRBV12-4|TRBJ2-1
CASSPSISGPYNEQFF
>TRBV4-1|TRBJ1-1
CASSQENRPNTEAFF
>TRBV7-6|TRBJ2-1
CASSPGWRLAGVNQVPEQFF
>TRBV27|TRBJ1-1
CASSPPGQGLYTEAFF
>TRBV18|TRBJ2-7
CASSIGSAYEQYF
>TRBV11-3|TRBJ2-2
CASSPDGGAQNTGELFF
>TRBV5-4|TRBJ1-2
CASSPGPGQGHYGYTF
>TRBV12-3/TRBV12-4|TRBJ1-4
CASSHAQVANEKLFF
>TRBV7-9|TRBJ2-1
CASSDRDSSYNEQFF
>TRBV19|TRBJ2-3
CASSIGFGEDTQYF
>TRBV4-3|TRBJ2-1
CASSHLAGGGPEQFF
>TRBV12-5|TRBJ2-1
CASGLGGYSYNEQFF
>TRBV6-6|TRBJ2-5
CASSPPETASGETQYF
>TRBV2|TRBJ1-2
CASTTAGRRYGYTF
>TRBV7-6|TRBJ2-1
CASRLQNEQFF
>TRBV12-3/TRBV12-4|TRBJ2-6
CASSLNRGGSGANVLTF
>TRBV2|TRBJ1-1
CASSDLRAFF
>TRBV6-8|TRBJ2-1
CASSYSGTGGPNEQFF
>TRBV20-1|TRBJ2-1
CSALRTSEGYNEQFF
>TRBV12-3/TRBV12-4|TRBJ1-3
CGSTDWKSKSGNTIYF
>TRBV4-3|TRBJ2-1
CASSPDRDSSNEQFF
>TRBV5-4|TRBJ2-6
CASSLHSSGANVLTF
>TRBV7-8|TRBJ1-2
CASSLGSGQPGYTF
>TRBV2|TRBJ2-1
CASSEVSSTLLNEQFF
>TRBV7-8|TRBJ2-2
CASSGRDTGELFF
>TRBV9|TRBJ2-1
CASSDSRSTEQFF
>TRBV11-2|TRBJ2-7
CASSLDNSYEQYF
>TRBV7-6|TRBJ1-5
CASSGQGAADQPQHF
>TRBV19|TRBJ1-5
CASSPQPGQGESQPQHF
>TRBV7-8|TRBJ1-6
CASKMNQGWNSPLHF
>TRBV27|TRBJ1-1
CASSLIGNTEAFF
>TRBV7-8|TRBJ2-7
CASSLYGGGHLVYEQYF
>TRBV12-3/TRBV12-4|TRBJ2-3
CASRASNTDTQYF
>TRBV5-1|TRBJ1-5
CASSLGTTKNQPQHF
>TRBV7-6|TRBJ2-7
CASSLGGGLSYEQYF
>TRBV6-5|TRBJ2-7
CASSPQGISYEQYF
>TRBV5-6|TRBJ1-2
CASRLGTANYGYTF
>TRBV11-2|TRBJ2-7
CASSRRDRGSEQYF
>TRBV20-1|TRBJ2-3
CSARDTAGGPSWDTQYF